A single sample is the source of the 4 T cell receptor beta chains below, sequenced in a study of beta chain features in type 1 diabetes. The authors reverse transcribed all of the isolated RNA, so sequencing captured expressed TCRB transcripts. Data came from immunoSEQ multiplex PCR; TCRdb stores just in-frame clones and leaves some out. Of approximately 90,000 clones listed, under 35% are singletons. Source material: stem cell memory CD4+ T cells from blood. The receptors here all came from a woman aged 18-35 years in good health.

This clone was found a few times. The V and J genes are TRBV7-3 and TRBJ1-5, with D possibly being TRBD1 (5 bases). The CDR3 has 15 amino acids. The germline gives CDR1 SGHTA, CDR2 FQGTGA. The V and J ends lost 1 base and 9 bases respectively, with 16 bases between them. This CDR3 reads CASSLKKGRTPPQHF. The CDR3 nucleotides are TGTGCCAGCAGCTTAAAAAAGGGGCGAACTCCGCCCCAGCATTTT.

The V call is TRBV18, the J call TRBJ1-5; no definite D call. V lost 3 bases and J lost 3, with 9 bases in between. Per germline, CDR1 KGHSH and CDR2 LQKENI. The CDR3 has 14 residues. The CDR3 loop reads CASSPRDINQPQHF. CDR3 bases: TGTGCCAGCTCACCGCGGGATATCAATCAGCCCCAGCATTTT.

This chain links TRBV15 with TRBJ2-7; 7 nucleotides match TRBD1. The CDR3 runs 14 residues. Per germline, CDR1 LNHNV and CDR2 YYDKDF (reference sequence). The V and J ends lost 1 base and 2 bases, in that order; junction bases with no gene match: 2. CDR3 nucleotide sequence: TGTGCCACCAGCAGAGGGGACAGTACCTACGAGCAGTACTTC. This encodes CATSRGDSTYEQYF. The complete variable domain, with remaining parts taken from reference TRBV15 and TRBJ2-7, reads DAMVIQNPRYQVTQFGKPVTLSCSQTLNHNVMYWYQQKSSQAPKLLFHYYDKDFNNEADTPDNFQSRRPNTSFCFLDIRSPGLGDTAMYLCATSRGDSTYEQYFGPGTRLTVT.

In this sample, this clone turned up a few times. The chain employs TRBV5-1 and TRBJ2-1; D may be TRBD2 (5 bases). V dropped 7 bases and J dropped 6 bases, with 17 bases sitting between them. CDR3 length: 14 amino acids. CDR1 is SGHRS, CDR2 YFSETQ, per germline. This chain's CDR3 is CASQSAASLNEQFF. The CDR3 DNA follows: TGCGCCAGCCAGTCAGCGGCTTCCCTCAATGAGCAGTTCTTC.